This T cell receptor beta chain was sequenced for a study of human T cells and chemical hapten exposure. The overall study: Sensitization was performed using 2% DPC on an approximately 2 cm by approximately 2 cm upper inner arm skin site. The patch tests put 0.01% DPC on the skin of the upper back and were read 6 days later.

This clonotype was counted at least ten times. In TCRdb, the RACE reads were re-called with MiXCR into one record per CDR3 protein. The profile shows around 120,000 distinct CDR3 sequences, around an eighth of them singletons. As to time point: patch test 1, 2 weeks after DPC sensitization. The treatment was: therapeutic diphenylcyclopropenone sensitization with weekly scalp DPC. Extraction yielded total RNA from whole blood (unfractionated). Trimming cost V 7 bases and J 3 bases; bases outside gene matches: 14. This CDR3 contains 15 residues. Germline values: CDR1 SQVTM, CDR2 ANQGSEA. J is TRBJ2-7 and V is TRBV29-1, with 8 positions matching TRBD1. This receptor was taken from a woman in her 50s with alopecia areata. Some clones in this sample may be carry-over from other donors' samples. Here the sequenced sample was whole blood, taken in connection with sensitization to the hapten diphenylcyclopropenone (DPC). CDR3 protein: CSALLTGGGFYEQYF. Here the CDR3 DNA reads TGCAGCGCCCTCCTTACAGGGGGAGGATTCTACGAGCAGTACTTC.